Shown below are 5 T cell receptor beta chains from a single sample sequenced in a study of OX40 agonist ivuxolimab in advanced cancers. Assay used: immunoSEQ multiplex PCR; TCRdb lists only in-frame clones, some missing. In the table there are over 35,000 clones, roughly 90% of which are singletons. Sequenced material: CD4+ or CD8+ T cells sorted from blood, taken in a trial of the OX40 agonist ivuxolimab. The receptors here all came from an adult with an advanced solid tumor such as melanoma, head and neck, liver or kidney cancer.

The V call is TRBV6-5, the J call TRBJ2-1, with D hard to call. This CDR3 has 13 residues. Germline V gene sequence: CDR1 MNHEY, CDR2 SVGAGI. V shed 6 bases and J shed 5 bases, with 11 bases lying between them. CDR3 in amino acids: CASSPGPDNEQFF. DNA for the CDR3: TGTGCCAGCAGCCCCGGCCCCGACAATGAGCAGTTCTTC.

On this clone: A much larger clone lies a single base off, so this may be a read error. The chain uses TRBV27 and TRBJ2-7; TRBD2 might be the D (5 bases). V gave up 2 bases and J gave up 3 bases, with 5 bases separating them. This CDR3 has 12 residues. The germline gives CDR1 MNHEY, CDR2 SMNVEV (reference sequence). CDR3 DNA: TGTGCCAGCAGTTTAGGAGGCTACGAGCAGTACTTC. As protein: CASSLGGYEQYF.

The chain employs TRBV11-3 and TRBJ2-7, with 11 bases that match TRBD2. Germline CDR1 is SGHNT and CDR2 is YENEEA. V shed 5 bases, J shed 4 bases, and the junction held 10 bases outside the gene matches. The length of the CDR3 is 16 residues. CDR3 DNA sequence: TGTGCCAGCAGCCCGACCGGGACTAGCGGATGGTACGAGCAGTACTTC. Protein sequence: CASSPTGTSGWYEQYF.

V gene TRBV27 combines with J gene TRBJ2-5; 15 bases fit TRBD2. The CDR3 length is 17 residues. With V trimmed by 8 bases and J by 1 base, 8 bases remained unmatched. Per the germline V gene, CDR1 is MNHEY and CDR2 is SMNVEV (reference sequence). The CDR3 loop reads CASSPLGLAGGQETQYF. The CDR3 nucleotides read TGTGCCAGCTCCCCCTTGGGACTAGCGGGGGGCCAAGAGACCCAGTACTTC.

CDR3 coding DNA: TGTGCCAGCAGCTCCTCAAAAACTAGCGGGAGAGCTTTCGGGGAGACCCAGTACTTC. Translated, it gives CASSSSKTSGRAFGETQYF. The chain has TRBV13 and TRBJ2-5, with TRBD2 matching 11 bases. The CDR3 is 19 amino acids. CDR1 and CDR2 (germline): PRHDT, FYEKMQ (reference sequence). The V and J ends lost 4 bases and 5 bases, in that order; junction bases with no gene match: 18. Supplemented by reference TRBV13 and TRBJ2-5, the full variable domain reads AAGVIQSPRHLIKEKRETATLKCYPIPRHDTVYWYQQGPGQDPQFLISFYEKMQSDKGSIPDRFSAQQFSDYHSELNMSSLELGDSALYFCASSSSKTSGRAFGETQYFGPGTRLLVL.